These 19 T cell receptor beta chains were sequenced from one sample in a study of blood T cell repertoires in COVID-19 (dated by TCRdb to the early 2020s). Libraries were constructed by the immunoSEQ multiplex PCR assay. TCRdb re-hosts the immuneACCESS table, in-frame sequences only. Its copies lack some clones; in the studies checked, an unresolved V gene accounts for under half of them, and the cause for the rest is not known. This sample holds fewer than 450,000 clones; around 90% were observed only once. The biggest ten clones account for about 2.1% of the sample. Sequenced material: PBMCs or T cells enriched from blood (not recorded which). These receptors were obtained from a woman aged 40 to 49 with acute COVID-19.

The chain carries TRBV5-4 and TRBJ2-7; D is uncertain. The V end lost 7 bases, the J end lost 6 bases, and 14 bases lay between the germline ends. The CDR3 totals 12 residues. Looked up from germline, CDR1 is SGHNT and CDR2 is YYREEE (reference sequence). Here the CDR3 DNA reads TGTGCCAGCGGCCTACCTAGTGGCGAGCAGTACTTC. Its translation is CASGLPSGEQYF.

The chain links TRBV7-9 to TRBJ1-2, with 8 bases matching TRBD1. The CDR3 loop spans 14 amino acids. Germline-derived CDR1 and CDR2 are SEHNR and FQNEAQ (reference sequence). V trimming: 4 bases; J trimming: 2 bases; junction bases outside the gene matches: 3. The CDR3 is CASSSGTGNYGYTF. For the CDR3, the DNA is TGTGCCAGCAGCTCCGGGACAGGAAACTATGGCTACACCTTC.

On this clone: Different DNA sequences within this sample yield the same CDR3. The V and J genes are TRBV5-4 and TRBJ2-7; 12 bases map to TRBD2. Germline V gives CDR1 SGHNT, CDR2 YYREEE (reference sequence). The V and J ends lost 5 bases and 3 bases, in that order; junction bases with no gene match: 3. The CDR3 runs 14 residues. The CDR3 bases are TGTGCCAGCAGTTCGACTAGCGGGGGCTACGAGCAGTACTTC. This encodes CASSSTSGGYEQYF.

The V call is TRBV2, the J call TRBJ2-4; 9 bases are a match to TRBD1. Germline-derived CDR1 and CDR2 are SNHLY and FYNNEI. The CDR3 has 15 residues. With 2 bases clipped from V and 7 bases from J, the junction kept 6 bases outside the gene matches. Here the CDR3 reads CASSEYGDRDNIQYF. CDR3 in DNA: TGTGCCAGCAGTGAATACGGGGACAGGGATAACATTCAGTACTTC.

The rearrangement joins TRBV5-1 to TRBJ1-1; D is ambiguous. CDR1 is SGHRS, CDR2 YFSETQ, per germline. The CDR3 is made up of 15 amino acids. With 0 bases removed from V and 7 bases from J, the gap between germline ends came to 16 bases. CDR3 sequence: CASSLAGVQDIEAFF. The CDR3 DNA follows: TGCGCCAGCAGCTTGGCCGGGGTCCAGGATATTGAAGCTTTCTTT.

As for this clone: This same CDR3 is encoded by further DNA sequences in the sample. This sequence joins TRBV6-5 and TRBJ2-2; 9 nucleotides match TRBD1. The V gene end was trimmed by 5 bases and the J gene end by 3 bases; junction bases not matched to a gene: 1. The germline V gene has CDR1 MNHEY and CDR2 SVGAGI. CDR3 length: 14 amino acids. The CDR3 sequence is CASSRTGDTGELFF. The DNA for the CDR3 is TGTGCCAGCAGTAGGACAGGGGACACCGGGGAGCTGTTTTTT.

The chain combines TRBV25-1 with TRBJ1-2, with 8 positions matching TRBD1. V was clipped by 4 bases and J by 4 bases; unmatched bases: 14. The CDR3 contains 17 residues. The germline CDR1 and CDR2 sequences are MGHDK and SYGVNS. This CDR3 reads CASSAPGQATSTYGYTF. CDR3 DNA sequence: TGTGCCAGCAGTGCCCCGGGACAGGCAACTTCTACCTATGGCTACACCTTC.

The rearrangement links TRBV7-9 to TRBJ1-3, with no clear D. V was cut by 1 base and J by 0 bases, with 7 bases left in between. The CDR3 is made up of 15 amino acids. Germline V gene data show CDR1 as SEHNR and CDR2 as FQNEAQ (reference sequence). The CDR3 is CASSLELSSGNTIYF. DNA of the CDR3: TGTGCCAGCAGCTTAGAACTGAGCTCTGGAAACACCATATATTTT.

The V and J genes are TRBV24-1 and TRBJ1-1, with a possible D match to TRBD1 (5 bases). The CDR3 runs to 13 residues. Germline-derived CDR1 and CDR2 are KGHDR and SFDVKD. Trimming took off 9 bases at V and 4 bases at J, with 14 bases between the two ends. The CDR3 DNA is TGTGCCACCCGGGGGACGGAGACCACTGAAGCTTTCTTT. The encoded protein is CATRGTETTEAFF.

This clone was seen a handful of times. The chain carries TRBV15 and TRBJ1-6; D uncertain. CDR1 and CDR2 (germline): LNHNV, YYDKDF (reference sequence). CDR3 length: 18 residues. The V and J ends lost 0 bases and 0 bases respectively, with 12 bases between them. CDR3 nucleotides: TGTGCCACCAGCAGAGAGCCTAAATCTAGCTCCTATAATTCACCCCTCCACTTT. This translates into CATSREPKSSSYNSPLHF.

The chain is built from TRBV21-1 and TRBJ1-2; the table's D call TRBD1 went unverified against the DNA. TRBV21-1 is a recognized pseudogene. This CDR3 has 16 amino acids. The DNA for the CDR3 is TGTGCCAGCAGCAAACCGAGGACACAAAAGGACTATGGCTACACCTTC. It yields the protein CASSKPRTQKDYGYTF.

This sequence joins TRBV7-2 and TRBJ2-2; 13 bases line up with TRBD2. V was clipped by 6 bases and J by 6 bases; unmatched bases: 10. The germline gives CDR1 SGHTA, CDR2 FQGNSA. This CDR3 is built from 17 residues. The CDR3 DNA sequence: TGTGCCAGCAGTCCCGGACTAGCGGGGGTCAAGGCCGGGGAGCTGTTTTTT. Residues: CASSPGLAGVKAGELFF.

The chain is built from TRBV3-1 (or the pseudogene TRBV3-2) and TRBJ1-2; the D gene is possibly TRBD1 (5 bases). In germline, CDR1 is LGHDT, CDR2 YNNKEL (reference sequence). CDR3 length equals 16 residues. Trimming left V 1 base short and J 4 bases short, with 16 bases between. DNA for the CDR3: TGTGCCAGCAGCCAAGGTACCCCTGGGGCTTTCTATGGCTACACCTTC. It specifies CASSQGTPGAFYGYTF.

The chain recombines TRBV19 with TRBJ1-4; 7 nucleotides agree with TRBD1. The CDR3 extends over 16 amino acids. V shed 3 bases, J shed 4 bases, and the junction held 8 bases outside the gene matches. Germline V lookup: CDR1 LNHDA, CDR2 SQIVND (reference sequence). The CDR3 DNA follows: TGTGCCAGTAGTATGGCACAGGGGCGGGTTAATGAAAAACTGTTTTTT. The encoded protein is CASSMAQGRVNEKLFF.

In this sample, this clone turned up once. This rearrangement joins TRBV2 to TRBJ2-2, with D tentatively TRBD2 (5 bases). This CDR3 contains 15 residues. The germline V and J ends were trimmed by 4 bases and 6 bases, with 15 bases remaining between them. Germline CDR1 reads SNHLY; CDR2 reads FYNNEI. In nucleotides, the CDR3 is TGTGCCAGCAGTGCGGTAATAGGAGGTGCCGGGGAGCTGTTTTTT. Translating it yields CASSAVIGGAGELFF.

This chain connects TRBV7-8 to TRBJ1-1; tentatively, D is TRBD1 (6 bases). The CDR3 extends over 14 amino acids. Trimming pared 5 bases from V and 5 bases from J, leaving 15 bases between. The V gene's germline CDR1 is SGHVS and CDR2 FQNEAQ. Written as DNA, the CDR3 is TGTGCCAGCAGCCCGGCGGGGGCTGTAACTGAAGCTTTCTTT. This encodes CASSPAGAVTEAFF.

The chain uses TRBV7-8 and TRBJ2-7; 8 nucleotides line up with TRBD2. The J segment lost 4 bases and the V segment lost 5 bases, leaving 4 bases of the junction unmatched. Germline assignment: CDR1 SGHVS and CDR2 FQNEAQ. This CDR3 has 13 amino acids. The CDR3, as DNA: TGTGCCAGCAGCCCCGGGACTAGGTACGAGCAGTACTTC. This gives the protein CASSPGTRYEQYF.

The J gene is TRBJ1-1, the V gene TRBV6-4; no clear D. The CDR3 covers 11 residues. Germline-derived CDR1 and CDR2 are MRHNA and SNTAGT. V gave up 8 bases and J gave up 5 bases, with 9 bases separating them. The CDR3 coding sequence is TGTGCCAGCGTAAGAGGGACTGAAGCTTTCTTT. Amino acid sequence: CASVRGTEAFF.

The J gene is TRBJ2-1, the V gene TRBV6-5, with 7 nucleotides matching TRBD2. The CDR3 length is 14 residues. After removal of 8 bases from V and 5 bases from J, the junction contained 9 bases not matched to a gene. The germline V gene has CDR1 MNHEY and CDR2 SVGAGI. The CDR3 here is CASGSTRGDNEQFF. The CDR3 coding sequence is TGTGCCAGCGGCTCTACCCGGGGGGACAATGAGCAGTTCTTC.